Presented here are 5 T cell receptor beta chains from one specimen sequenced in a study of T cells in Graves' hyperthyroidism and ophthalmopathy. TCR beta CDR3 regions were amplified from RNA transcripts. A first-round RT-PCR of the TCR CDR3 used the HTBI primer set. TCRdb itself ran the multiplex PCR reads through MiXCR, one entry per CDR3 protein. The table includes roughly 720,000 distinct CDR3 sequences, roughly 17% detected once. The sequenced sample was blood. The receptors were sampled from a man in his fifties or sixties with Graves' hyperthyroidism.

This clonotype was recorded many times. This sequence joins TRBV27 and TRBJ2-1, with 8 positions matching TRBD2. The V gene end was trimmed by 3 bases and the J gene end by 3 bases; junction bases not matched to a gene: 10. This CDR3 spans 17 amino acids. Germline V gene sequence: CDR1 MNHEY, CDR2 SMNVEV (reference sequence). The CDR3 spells CASSFGDRTSRYNEQFF. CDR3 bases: TGTGCCAGCAGTTTCGGAGACAGGACTAGCCGCTACAATGAGCAGTTCTTC.

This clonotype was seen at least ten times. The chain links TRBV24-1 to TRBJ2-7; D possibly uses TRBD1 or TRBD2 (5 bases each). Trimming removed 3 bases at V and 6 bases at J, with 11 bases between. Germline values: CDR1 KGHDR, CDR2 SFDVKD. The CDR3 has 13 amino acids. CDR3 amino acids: CATSDPGRGEQYF. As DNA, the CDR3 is TGTGCCACCAGTGATCCAGGGAGAGGCGAGCAGTACTTC.

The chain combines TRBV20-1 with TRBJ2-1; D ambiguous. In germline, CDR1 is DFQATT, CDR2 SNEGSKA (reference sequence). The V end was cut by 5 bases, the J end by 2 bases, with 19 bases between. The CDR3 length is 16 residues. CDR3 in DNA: TGCAGTGCTCCCACACGTAGAGCCGGAACCTACAATGAGCAGTTCTTC. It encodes CSAPTRRAGTYNEQFF.

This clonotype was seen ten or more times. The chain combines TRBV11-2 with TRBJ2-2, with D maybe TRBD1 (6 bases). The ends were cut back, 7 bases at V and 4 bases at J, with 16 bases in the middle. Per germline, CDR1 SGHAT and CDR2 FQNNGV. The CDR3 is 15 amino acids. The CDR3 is CASNFGGAGTGELFF. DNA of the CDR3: TGTGCCAGCAACTTTGGGGGCGCGGGCACCGGGGAGCTGTTTTTT.

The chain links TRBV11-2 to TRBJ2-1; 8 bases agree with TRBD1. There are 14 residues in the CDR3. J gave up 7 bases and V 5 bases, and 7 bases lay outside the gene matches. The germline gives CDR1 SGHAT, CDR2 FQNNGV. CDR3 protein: CASSTGQVRNEQFF. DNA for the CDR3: TGTGCCAGCAGCACGGGACAGGTGAGGAATGAGCAGTTCTTC.